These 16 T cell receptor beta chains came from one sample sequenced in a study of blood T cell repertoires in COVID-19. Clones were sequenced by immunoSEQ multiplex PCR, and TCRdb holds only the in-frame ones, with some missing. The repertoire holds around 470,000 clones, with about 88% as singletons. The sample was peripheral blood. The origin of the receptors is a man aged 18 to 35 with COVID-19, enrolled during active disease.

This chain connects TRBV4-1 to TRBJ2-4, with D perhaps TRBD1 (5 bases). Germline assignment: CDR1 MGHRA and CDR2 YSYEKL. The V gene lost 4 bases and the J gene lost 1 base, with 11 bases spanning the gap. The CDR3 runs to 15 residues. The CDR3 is CASSPGRAAKNIQYF. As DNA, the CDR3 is TGCGCCAGCAGCCCAGGGCGTGCGGCCAAAAACATTCAGTACTTC.

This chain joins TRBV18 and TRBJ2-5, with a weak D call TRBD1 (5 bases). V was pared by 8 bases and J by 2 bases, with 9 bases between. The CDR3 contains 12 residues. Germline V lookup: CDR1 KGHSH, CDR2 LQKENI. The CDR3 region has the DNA TGTGCCAGCACTCCAGGGCAAGAGACCCAGTACTTC. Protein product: CASTPGQETQYF. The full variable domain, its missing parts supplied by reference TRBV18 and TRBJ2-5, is NAGVMQNPRHLVRRRGQEARLRCSPMKGHSHVYWYRQLPEEGLKFMVYLQKENIIDESGMPKERFSAEFPKEGPSILRIQQVVRGDSAAYFCASTPGQETQYFGPGTRLLVL.

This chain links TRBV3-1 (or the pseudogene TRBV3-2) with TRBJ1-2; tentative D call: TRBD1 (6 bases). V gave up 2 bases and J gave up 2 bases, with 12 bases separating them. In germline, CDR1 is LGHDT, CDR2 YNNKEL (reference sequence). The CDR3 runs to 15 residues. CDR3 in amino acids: CASSQLQGENYGYTF. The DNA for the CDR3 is TGTGCCAGCAGCCAACTACAGGGAGAGAACTATGGCTACACCTTC.

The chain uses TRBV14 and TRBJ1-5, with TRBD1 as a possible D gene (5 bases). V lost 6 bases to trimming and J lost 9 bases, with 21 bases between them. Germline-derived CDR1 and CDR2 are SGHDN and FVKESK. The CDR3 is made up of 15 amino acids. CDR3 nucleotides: TGTGCCAGCAGTCCACAGGACGCGGGAGGACGGCCCCAGCATTTT. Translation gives CASSPQDAGGRPQHF.

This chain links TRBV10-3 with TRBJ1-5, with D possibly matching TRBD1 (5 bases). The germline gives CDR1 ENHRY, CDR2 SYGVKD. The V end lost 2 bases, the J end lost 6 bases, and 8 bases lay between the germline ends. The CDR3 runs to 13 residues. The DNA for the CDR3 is TGTGCCATCAGTGAGACGGGGGGTCAGCCCCAGCATTTT. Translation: CAISETGGQPQHF.

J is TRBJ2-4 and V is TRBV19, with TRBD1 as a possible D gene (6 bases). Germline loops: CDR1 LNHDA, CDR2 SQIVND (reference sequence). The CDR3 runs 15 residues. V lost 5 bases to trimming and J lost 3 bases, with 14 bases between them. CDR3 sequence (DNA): TGTGCCAGTAGTTCGGAACAGGGTGGCAAAAACATTCAGTACTTC. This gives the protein CASSSEQGGKNIQYF.

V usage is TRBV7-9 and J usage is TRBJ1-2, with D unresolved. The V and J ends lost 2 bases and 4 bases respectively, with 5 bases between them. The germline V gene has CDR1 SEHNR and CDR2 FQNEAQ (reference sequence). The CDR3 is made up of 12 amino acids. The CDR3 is CASSLPVYGYTF. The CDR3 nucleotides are TGTGCCAGCAGCTTACCAGTCTATGGCTACACCTTC.

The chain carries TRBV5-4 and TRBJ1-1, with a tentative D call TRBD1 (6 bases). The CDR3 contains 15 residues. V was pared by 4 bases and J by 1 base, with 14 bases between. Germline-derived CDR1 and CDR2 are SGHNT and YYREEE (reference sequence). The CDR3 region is CASSIMTGSNTEAFF. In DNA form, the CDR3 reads TGTGCCAGCAGCATCATGACAGGCTCGAACACTGAAGCTTTCTTT.

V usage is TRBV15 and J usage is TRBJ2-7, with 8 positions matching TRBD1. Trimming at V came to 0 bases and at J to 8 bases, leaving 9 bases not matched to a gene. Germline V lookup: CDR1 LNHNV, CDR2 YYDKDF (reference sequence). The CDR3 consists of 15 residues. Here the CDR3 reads CATSRDLAQGVKQYF. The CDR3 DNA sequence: TGTGCCACCAGCAGAGATCTGGCACAGGGGGTTAAGCAGTACTTC. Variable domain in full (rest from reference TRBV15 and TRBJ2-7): DAMVIQNPRYQVTQFGKPVTLSCSQTLNHNVMYWYQQKSSQAPKLLFHYYDKDFNNEADTPDNFQSRRPNTSFCFLDIRSPGLGDTAMYLCATSRDLAQGVKQYFGPGTRLTVT.

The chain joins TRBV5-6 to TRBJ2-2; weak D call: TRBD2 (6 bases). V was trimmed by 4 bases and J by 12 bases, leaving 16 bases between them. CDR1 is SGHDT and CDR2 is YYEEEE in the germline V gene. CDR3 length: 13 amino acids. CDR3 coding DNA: TGTGCCAGCAGCCCTGCTTCCCGGGAGCAGCTGTTTTTT. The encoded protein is CASSPASREQLFF.

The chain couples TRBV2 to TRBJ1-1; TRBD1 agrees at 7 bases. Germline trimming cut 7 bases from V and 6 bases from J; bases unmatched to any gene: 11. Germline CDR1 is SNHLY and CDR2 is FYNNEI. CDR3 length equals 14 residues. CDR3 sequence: CASTGDSRLAEAFF. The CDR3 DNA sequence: TGTGCCAGCACCGGGGACAGCCGGTTGGCTGAAGCTTTCTTT.

The CDR3 coding sequence is TGCGCCAGCAGCTGGGCTACTCCCGAACGCAATTCACCCCTCCACTTT. Translation gives CASSWATPERNSPLHF. The V and J genes are TRBV5-1 and TRBJ1-6; D is undetermined. From germline, CDR1 is SGHRS and CDR2 YFSETQ. V shed 3 bases and J shed 7 bases, with 17 bases lying between them. This CDR3 comprises 16 residues.

CDR3 coding DNA: TGTGCCAGCGCTGAGACGGGGGGCCATGAAAAACTGTTTTTT. This codes for CASAETGGHEKLFF. The chain recombines TRBV27 with TRBJ1-4, with D possibly TRBD1 on 6 matching bases. Trimming removed 8 bases at V and 6 bases at J, with 16 bases between. Per germline, CDR1 MNHEY and CDR2 SMNVEV (reference sequence). This CDR3 has 14 residues. Full variable domain (outside the CDR3, taken from reference TRBV27 and TRBJ1-4): EAQVTQNPRYLITVTGKKLTVTCSQNMNHEYMSWYRQDPGLGLRQIYYSMNVEVTDKGDVPEGYKVSRKEKRNFPLILESPSPNQTSLYFCASAETGGHEKLFFGSGTQLSVL.

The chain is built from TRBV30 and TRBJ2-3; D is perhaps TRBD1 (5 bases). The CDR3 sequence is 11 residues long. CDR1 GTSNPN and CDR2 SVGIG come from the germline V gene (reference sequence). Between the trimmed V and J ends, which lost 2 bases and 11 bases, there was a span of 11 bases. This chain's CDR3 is CAWSLSQGQYF. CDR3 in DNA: TGTGCCTGGAGTTTGTCCCAGGGGCAGTATTTT.

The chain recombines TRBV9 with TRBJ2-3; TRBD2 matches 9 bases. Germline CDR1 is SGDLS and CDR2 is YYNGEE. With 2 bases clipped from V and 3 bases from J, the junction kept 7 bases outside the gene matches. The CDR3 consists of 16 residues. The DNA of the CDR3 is TGTGCCAGCAGCGTCCCGGGACTAGCAGGGACAGATACGCAGTATTTT. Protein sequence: CASSVPGLAGTDTQYF.

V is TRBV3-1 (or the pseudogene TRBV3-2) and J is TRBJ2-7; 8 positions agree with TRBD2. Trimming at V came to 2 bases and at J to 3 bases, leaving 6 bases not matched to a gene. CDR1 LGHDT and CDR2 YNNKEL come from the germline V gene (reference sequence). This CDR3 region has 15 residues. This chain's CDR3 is CASSQRGGQNYEQYF. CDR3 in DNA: TGTGCCAGCAGCCAACGCGGGGGGCAAAACTACGAGCAGTACTTC.